This T cell receptor beta chain is from a study of blood T cell repertoires in COVID-19. Background on the study: Recovered participants had two consecutive negative NP/OP PCR tests, healthcare professional clearance, or symptom resolution. COVID-19 samples, acute and convalescent, were from the United States, Italy and Spain. From T cells, B-cell-depleted T cells, or PBMCs came the material, which was cDNA or gDNA.

Participants were aged about 18 to 89 years from roughly 25 US areas. Produced via immunoSEQ multiplex PCR; TCRdb's table is partial and in-frame only. This table has 200,000 to 250,000 clones, around nine tenths appearing once. What was sequenced was PBMCs or T cells enriched from blood (not recorded which). The TCR sequence derives from a man younger than 40 in a cohort exposed to, infected with or recovered from COVID-19 (not recorded which).

The CDR3 DNA follows: TGTGCCAGCAGCGTAGCGCTAGCCCAAGATACGCAGTATTTT. As protein: CASSVALAQDTQYF. This chain links TRBV9 with TRBJ2-3, with D maybe TRBD2 (5 bases). This CDR3 region has 14 residues. Between the trimmed V and J ends, which lost 0 bases and 5 bases, there was a span of 10 bases. Germline lookup yields CDR1 SGDLS and CDR2 YYNGEE.